Below are 3 T cell receptor beta chains sequenced from a single sample in a study of technical replicates of blood from four donors. Here immunoSEQ multiplex PCR was the method, and the copy in TCRdb shows in-frame clones only, minus some. The data show fewer than 80,000 clones, just under 90% seen once. The specimen sequenced was PBMCs. The receptors were sampled from a human donor in good health. Some clones in this sample may be carry-over from other donors' samples.

The chain couples TRBV5-4 to TRBJ1-2; 7 positions agree with TRBD1. CDR3 length: 15 amino acids. With V trimmed by 5 bases and J by 7 bases, 14 bases remained unmatched. Germline V gene sequence: CDR1 SGHNT, CDR2 YYREEE (reference sequence). The CDR3 loop reads CASRLSTGRRSGYTF. As DNA, the CDR3 is TGTGCCAGCAGGCTGTCGACAGGGCGACGAAGTGGCTACACCTTC.

The chain recombines TRBV10-3 with TRBJ2-5; TRBD2 matches 11 bases. The germline V gene has CDR1 ENHRY and CDR2 SYGVKD. V lost 6 bases, J lost 3 bases, and 3 bases stayed unmatched. This CDR3 contains 14 residues. CDR3 sequence (DNA): TGTGCCATCAGGGGGACTAGCGGTAAAGAGACCCAGTACTTC. As protein: CAIRGTSGKETQYF.

V is TRBV7-2 and J is TRBJ2-7; 9 bases agree with TRBD1. V gave up 3 bases and J gave up 4 bases; unmatched junction bases: 4. CDR1 is SGHTA and CDR2 is FQGNSA in the germline V gene. This CDR3 has 14 amino acids. In DNA form, the CDR3 reads TGTGCCAGCAGCTTGGGACAGGGTCGTTACGAGCAGTACTTC. It is translated as CASSLGQGRYEQYF.